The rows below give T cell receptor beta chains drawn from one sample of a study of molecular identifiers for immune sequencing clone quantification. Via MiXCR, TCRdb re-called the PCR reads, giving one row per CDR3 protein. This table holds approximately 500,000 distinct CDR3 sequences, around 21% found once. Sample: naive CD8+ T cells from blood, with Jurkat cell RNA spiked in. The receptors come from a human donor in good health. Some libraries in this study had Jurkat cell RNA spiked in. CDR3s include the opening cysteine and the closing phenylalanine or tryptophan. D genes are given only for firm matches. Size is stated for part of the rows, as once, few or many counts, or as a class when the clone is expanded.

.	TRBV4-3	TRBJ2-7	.	CASSQGIGSYEQYF	TGCGCCAGCAGCCAAGGCATAGGCTCCTACGAGCAGTACTTC
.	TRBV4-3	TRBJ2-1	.	CASSQRNEASYNEQFF	TGCGCCAGCAGCCAACGAAATGAGGCCTCCTACAATGAGCAGTTCTTC
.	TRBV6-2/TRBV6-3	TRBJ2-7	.	CASSSDGEQYF	TGTGCCAGCAGTTCGGACGGCGAGCAGTACTTC
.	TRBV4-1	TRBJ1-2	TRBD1	CASSQVEQGADGYTF	TGCGCCAGCAGCCAAGTTGAGCAGGGGGCGGATGGCTACACCTTC
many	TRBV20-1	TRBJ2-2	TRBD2	CSARDGLAGGHTGELFF	TGCAGTGCTAGAGATGGGCTAGCGGGAGGGCACACCGGGGAGCTGTTTTTT
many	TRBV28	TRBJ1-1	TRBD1	CASSPVQTGRTEAFF	TGTGCCAGCAGTCCCGTTCAGACAGGGCGGACTGAAGCTTTCTTT
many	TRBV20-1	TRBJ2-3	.	CSARDRGTQYF	TGCAGTGCTAGAGACAGGGGAACGCAGTATTTT
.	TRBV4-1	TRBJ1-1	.	CASSSESGMNTEAFF	TGCGCCAGCAGCTCTGAGTCCGGGATGAACACTGAAGCTTTCTTT
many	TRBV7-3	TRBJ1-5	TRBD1	CASSLNQLKDRVGNQPQHF	TGTGCCAGCAGCTTAAATCAATTAAAGGACAGGGTTGGCAATCAGCCCCAGCATTTT
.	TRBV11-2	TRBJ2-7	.	CASSLALNRPYEQYF	TGTGCCAGCAGCTTGGCCCTTAACAGACCCTACGAGCAGTACTTC
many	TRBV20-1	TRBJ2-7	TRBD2	CSASPISSGDLYEQYF	TGCAGTGCTAGCCCCATCTCTAGCGGGGATTTGTACGAGCAGTACTTC
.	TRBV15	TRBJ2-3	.	CATRGIGTQYF	TGTGCCACCCGGGGGATCGGTACGCAGTATTTT
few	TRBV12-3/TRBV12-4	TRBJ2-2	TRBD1	CASSSSFGQGNTGELFF	TGTGCCAGCAGTTCCTCTTTCGGACAGGGCAACACCGGGGAGCTGTTTTTT
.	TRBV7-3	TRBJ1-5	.	CASPWGRVASNQPQHF	TGTGCCAGCCCCTGGGGGCGCGTGGCTAGCAATCAGCCCCAGCATTTT
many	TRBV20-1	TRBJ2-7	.	CSARDMGGYEQYF	TGCAGTGCTAGAGATATGGGCGGCTACGAGCAGTACTTC
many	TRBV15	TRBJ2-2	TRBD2	CATSRDWGTSGVAGELFF	TGTGCCACCAGCAGAGATTGGGGGACTAGCGGGGTGGCCGGGGAGCTGTTTTTT
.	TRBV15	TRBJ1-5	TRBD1	CATSVSRGTDTQHF	TGTGCCACCAGCGTCTCAAGGGGGACAGATACGCAGCATTTT
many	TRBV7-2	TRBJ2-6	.	CASSPQGLVSGANVLTF	TGTGCCAGCAGCCCACAGGGTTTGGTCTCTGGGGCCAACGTCCTGACTTTC
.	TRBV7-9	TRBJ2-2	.	CASSQRPESTGELFF	TGTGCCAGCAGTCAAAGACCCGAAAGCACCGGGGAGCTGTTTTTT
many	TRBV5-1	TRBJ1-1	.	CASSLAPSKNTEAFF	TGCGCCAGCAGCTTGGCCCCTAGTAAGAACACTGAAGCTTTCTTT
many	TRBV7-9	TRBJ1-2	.	CASSTLTDVTIGYTF	TGTGCCAGCAGCACTCTGACAGACGTAACTATTGGCTACACCTTC
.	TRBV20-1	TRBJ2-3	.	CSARPTSRGIADTQYF	TGCAGTGCTAGACCCACCTCGCGCGGGATCGCAGATACGCAGTATTTT
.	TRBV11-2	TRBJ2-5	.	CASSPSTQETQYF	TGTGCCAGCAGCCCGTCCACCCAAGAGACCCAGTACTTC
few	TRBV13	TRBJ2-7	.	CASSLGPTGSSYEQYF	TGTGCCAGCAGCTTAGGGCCAACAGGCAGCTCCTACGAGCAGTACTTC
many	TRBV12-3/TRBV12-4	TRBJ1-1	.	CASSLGRVIDEAFF	TGTGCCAGCAGTCTCGGGCGGGTTATAGATGAAGCTTTCTTT
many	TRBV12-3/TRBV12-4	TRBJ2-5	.	CASSFVGGRETQYF	TGTGCCAGCAGCTTCGTGGGGGGCAGAGAGACCCAGTACTTC